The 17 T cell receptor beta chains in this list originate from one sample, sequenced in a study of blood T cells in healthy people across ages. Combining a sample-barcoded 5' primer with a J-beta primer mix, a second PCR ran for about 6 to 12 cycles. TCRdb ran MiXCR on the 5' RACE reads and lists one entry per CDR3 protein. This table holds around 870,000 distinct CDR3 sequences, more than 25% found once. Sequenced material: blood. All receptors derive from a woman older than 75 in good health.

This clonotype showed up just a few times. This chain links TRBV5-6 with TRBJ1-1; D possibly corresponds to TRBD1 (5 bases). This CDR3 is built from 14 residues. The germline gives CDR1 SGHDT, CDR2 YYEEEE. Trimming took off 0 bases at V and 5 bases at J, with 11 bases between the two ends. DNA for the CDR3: TGTGCCAGCAGCTTGGGAGTAGAGGGGACTGAAGCTTTCTTT. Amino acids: CASSLGVEGTEAFF. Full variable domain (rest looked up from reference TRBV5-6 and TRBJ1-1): DAGVTQSPTHLIKTRGQQVTLRCSPKSGHDTVSWYQQALGQGPQFIFQYYEEEERQRGNFPDRFSGHQFPNYSSELNVNALLLGDSALYLCASSLGVEGTEAFFGQGTRLTVV.

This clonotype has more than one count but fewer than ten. In nucleotides, the CDR3 is TGTGCCAGCAGCCACCTAGCGGGTAGTACCGGGGAGCTGTTTTTT. Amino acid sequence: CASSHLAGSTGELFF. The chain joins TRBV28 to TRBJ2-2; 8 bases map to TRBD2. Germline values: CDR1 MDHEN, CDR2 SYDVKM. J gave up 5 bases and V 6 bases, and 8 bases lay outside the gene matches. There are 15 residues in the CDR3.

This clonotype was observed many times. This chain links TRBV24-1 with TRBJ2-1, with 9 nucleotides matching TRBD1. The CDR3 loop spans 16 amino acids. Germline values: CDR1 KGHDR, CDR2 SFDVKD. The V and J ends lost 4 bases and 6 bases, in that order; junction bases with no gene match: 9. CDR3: CATSDPGQGKGNEQFF. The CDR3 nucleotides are TGTGCCACCAGTGACCCGGGACAGGGTAAGGGCAATGAGCAGTTCTTC.

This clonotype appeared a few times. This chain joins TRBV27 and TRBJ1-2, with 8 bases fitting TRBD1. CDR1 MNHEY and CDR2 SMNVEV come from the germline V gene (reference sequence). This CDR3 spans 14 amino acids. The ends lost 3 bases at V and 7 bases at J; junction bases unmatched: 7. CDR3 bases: TGTGCCAGCAGTTTTCGGGACAGGCTTTCTGGCTACACCTTC. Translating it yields CASSFRDRLSGYTF.

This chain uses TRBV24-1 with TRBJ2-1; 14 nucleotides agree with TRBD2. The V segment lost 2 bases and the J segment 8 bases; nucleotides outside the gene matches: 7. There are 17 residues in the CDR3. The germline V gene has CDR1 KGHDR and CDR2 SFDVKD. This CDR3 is CATSDSGLAGGLDEQFF. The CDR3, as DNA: TGTGCCACCAGTGATTCCGGACTAGCGGGGGGTCTGGATGAGCAGTTCTTC.

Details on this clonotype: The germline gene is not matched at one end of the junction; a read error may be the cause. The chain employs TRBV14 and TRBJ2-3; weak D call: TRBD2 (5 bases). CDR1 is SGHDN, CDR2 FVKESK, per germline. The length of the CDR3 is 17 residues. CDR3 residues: CDSSPSGIIISTDTQYF. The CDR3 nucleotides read TGTGACAGCAGCCCCTCCGGGATCATCATTAGCACAGATACGCAGTATTTT.

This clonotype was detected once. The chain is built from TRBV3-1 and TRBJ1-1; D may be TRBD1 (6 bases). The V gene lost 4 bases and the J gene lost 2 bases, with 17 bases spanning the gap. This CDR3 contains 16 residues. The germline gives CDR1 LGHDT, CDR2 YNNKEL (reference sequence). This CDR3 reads CASSPYRAGSNTEAFF. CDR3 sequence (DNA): TGTGCCAGCAGCCCGTACAGGGCAGGGAGCAACACTGAAGCTTTCTTT.

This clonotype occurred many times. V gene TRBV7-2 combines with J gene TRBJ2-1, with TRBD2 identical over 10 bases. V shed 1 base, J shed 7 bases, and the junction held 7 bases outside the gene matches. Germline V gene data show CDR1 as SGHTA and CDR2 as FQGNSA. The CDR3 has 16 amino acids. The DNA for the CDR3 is TGTGCCAGCAGCTTAGATTGGACTAGCGGACGGAATGAGCAGTTCTTC. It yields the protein CASSLDWTSGRNEQFF.

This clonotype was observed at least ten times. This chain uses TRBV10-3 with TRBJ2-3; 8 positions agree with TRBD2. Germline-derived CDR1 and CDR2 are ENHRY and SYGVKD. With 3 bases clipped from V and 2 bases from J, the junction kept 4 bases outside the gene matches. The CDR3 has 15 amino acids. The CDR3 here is CAISDGAGDTDTQYF. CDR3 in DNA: TGTGCCATCAGTGACGGAGCGGGGGACACAGATACGCAGTATTTT.

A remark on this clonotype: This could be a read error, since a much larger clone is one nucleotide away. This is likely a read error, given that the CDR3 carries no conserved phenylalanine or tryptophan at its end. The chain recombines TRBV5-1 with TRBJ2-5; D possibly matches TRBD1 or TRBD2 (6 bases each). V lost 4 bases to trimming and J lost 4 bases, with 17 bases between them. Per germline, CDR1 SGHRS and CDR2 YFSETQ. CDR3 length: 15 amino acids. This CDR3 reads CASSKGDGGLETQYC. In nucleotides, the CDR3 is TGCGCCAGCAGCAAGGGGGACGGAGGGCTAGAGACCCAGTACTGC.

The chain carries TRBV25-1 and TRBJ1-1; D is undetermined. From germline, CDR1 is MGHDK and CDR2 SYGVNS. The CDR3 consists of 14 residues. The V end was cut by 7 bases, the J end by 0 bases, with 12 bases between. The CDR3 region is CASTTRPMNTEAFF. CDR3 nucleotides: TGTGCCAGCACCACTAGACCTATGAACACTGAAGCTTTCTTT.

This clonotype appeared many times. CDR3 sequence reads: CASSPRGGFEQYF. The CDR3 bases are TGTGCCAGCAGCCCCCGGGGGGGGTTCGAGCAGTACTTC. This sequence joins TRBV3-1 and TRBJ2-7; 8 nucleotides match TRBD2. CDR3 length: 13 residues. The J segment lost 6 bases and the V segment lost 4 bases, leaving 5 bases of the junction unmatched. Germline CDR1 LGHDT, CDR2 YNNKEL (reference sequence).

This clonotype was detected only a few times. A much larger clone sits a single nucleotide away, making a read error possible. DNA of the CDR3: TGTGCCAGCGACGTTTATGGTGAGCAGTACTTC. Its protein product is CASDVYGEQYF. The chain employs TRBV25-1 and TRBJ2-5; no reliable D call. There are 11 residues in the CDR3. V gave up 8 bases and J gave up 11 bases, with 15 bases separating them. CDR1 and CDR2 from the germline V gene are MGHDK and SYGVNS.

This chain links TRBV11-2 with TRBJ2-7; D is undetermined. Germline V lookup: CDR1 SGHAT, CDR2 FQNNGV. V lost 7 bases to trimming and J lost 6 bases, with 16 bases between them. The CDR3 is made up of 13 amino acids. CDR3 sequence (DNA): TGTGCCAGCAACCCTCAGACAAGTGGCGAGCAGTACTTC. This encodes CASNPQTSGEQYF.

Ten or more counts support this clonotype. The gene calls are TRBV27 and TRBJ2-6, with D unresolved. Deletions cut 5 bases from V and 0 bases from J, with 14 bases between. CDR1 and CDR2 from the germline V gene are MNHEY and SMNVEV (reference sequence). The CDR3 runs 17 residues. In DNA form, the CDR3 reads TGTGCCAGCAGTCGTCGGACCCAGAGCTCTGGGGCCAACGTCCTGACTTTC. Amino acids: CASSRRTQSSGANVLTF.

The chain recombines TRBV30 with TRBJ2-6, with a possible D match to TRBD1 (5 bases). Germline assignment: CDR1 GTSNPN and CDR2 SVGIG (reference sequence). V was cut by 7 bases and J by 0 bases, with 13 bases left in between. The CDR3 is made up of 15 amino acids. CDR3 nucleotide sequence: TGTGCCTCAGAAGACAGAGCCTCTGGGGCCAACGTCCTGACTTTC. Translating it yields CASEDRASGANVLTF.

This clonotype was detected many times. CDR3 DNA: TGCAGCGTTGGGGAGACACGGAATTCACCCCTCCACTTT. Translation gives CSVGETRNSPLHF. This sequence joins TRBV29-1 and TRBJ1-6, with unresolved D. CDR1 SQVTM and CDR2 ANQGSEA come from the germline V gene. Trimming took 4 bases from V and 7 from J, leaving 11 bases between them. CDR3 length: 13 residues.